Below, 5 T cell receptor beta chains from the same sample are listed, as sequenced in a study of shared clonotypes between healthy human individuals. The assay was immunoSEQ multiplex PCR, and TCRdb's table has in-frame clones only and misses some. Of roughly 2.6 million clones listed, more than 90% are singletons. Sequencing was performed on naive CD4+ T cells sorted from blood. Specified subset: CD45RA+ positively selected. The receptors were gathered from a man younger than 35 in good health.

This chain links TRBV9 with TRBJ2-1, with D tentatively TRBD2 (5 bases). The CDR3 contains 15 residues. CDR1 is SGDLS, CDR2 YYNGEE, per germline. V was clipped by 2 bases and J by 2 bases, with 11 bases between them. The chain's CDR3 is CASSVQDSPYNEQFF. The DNA for the CDR3 is TGTGCCAGCAGCGTCCAGGACTCACCCTACAATGAGCAGTTCTTC.

The table lists this clone with a count of one. This sequence joins TRBV5-4 and TRBJ2-7; 12 positions match TRBD1. V gave up 0 bases and J gave up 6 bases; unmatched junction bases: 4. The CDR3 is 15 amino acids. Germline assignment: CDR1 SGHNT and CDR2 YYREEE (reference sequence). The DNA for the CDR3 is TGTGCCAGCAGCTTGGGGGACAGGGGGCTAAGCGAGCAGTACTTC. Residues: CASSLGDRGLSEQYF.

As regards this clone: Within the sample, other DNA sequences also encode this same CDR3. The rearrangement uses TRBV30 and TRBJ1-6; D uncertain. The CDR3 is made up of 13 amino acids. V was clipped by 0 bases and J by 7 bases, with 7 bases between them. Per germline, CDR1 GTSNPN and CDR2 SVGIG (reference sequence). This chain's CDR3 is CAWSVRGNSPLHF. The CDR3 DNA reads TGTGCCTGGAGTGTCAGAGGAAATTCACCCCTCCACTTT.

The chain joins TRBV5-1 to TRBJ2-3, with 10 bases identical to TRBD2. V shed 2 bases, J shed 5 bases, and the junction held 8 bases outside the gene matches. This CDR3 comprises 16 residues. Germline CDR1 and CDR2: SGHRS and YFSETQ. In DNA, the CDR3 is TGCGCCAGCAGCTTTGGAGCTAGCGGGGGACAAGATACGCAGTATTTT. This translates into CASSFGASGGQDTQYF.

This clone came up a few times. The chain's CDR3 is CASSATGENSPLHF. CDR3 DNA sequence: TGTGCCAGCAGTGCGACAGGGGAAAATTCACCCCTCCACTTT. The rearrangement uses TRBV6-1 and TRBJ1-6; TRBD1 aligns across 8 bases. V gave up 4 bases and J gave up 7 bases; unmatched junction bases: 3. Germline assignment: CDR1 MNHNS and CDR2 SASEGT. CDR3 size: 14 residues.